This T cell receptor (beta chain) appears in the sequencing data of a study of T cells in Graves' hyperthyroidism and ophthalmopathy. This clonotype has at least ten counts. Its target is not known. Exclusion criteria comprised uncontrolled infection, other autoimmune disease, pregnancy or lactation. The study based diagnoses on clinical symptoms, serum thyroxine and TRAb, thyroid ultrasound and orbital computed tomography. Findings and limits, study-wide: A model built on 13 V-J features separated ophthalmopathy from stable hyperthyroidism.

RNA transcripts provided the source from which TCR beta CDR3 regions were amplified. Initially, a first-round RT-PCR of the TCR CDR3 employed the HTBI primer set. TCRdb re-called the multiplex PCR reads with MiXCR, one entry per CDR3 protein. The data hold 500,000 to 650,000 distinct CDR3 sequences, with 13% to 15% observed a single time. CDR1 is MDHEN and CDR2 is SYDVKM in the germline V gene. The V and J ends lost 5 bases and 2 bases, in that order; junction bases with no gene match: 6. The CDR3 length is 15 residues. The receptor's source is a woman in her thirties or forties with Graves' hyperthyroidism. This sequence joins TRBV28 and TRBJ2-4, with TRBD1 identical over 7 bases. Sequenced material: blood. CDR3 residues: CASSPTGLTKNIQYF. In nucleotides, the CDR3 is TGTGCCAGCAGTCCGACAGGGTTAACCAAAAACATTCAGTACTTC. Full variable domain (outside the CDR3, taken from reference TRBV28 and TRBJ2-4): DVKVTQSSRYLVKRTGEKVFLECVQDMDHENMFWYRQDPGLGLRLIYFSYDVKMKEKGDIPEGYSVSREKKERFSLILESASTNQTSMYLCASSPTGLTKNIQYFGAGTRLSVL.